The sequence of this T cell receptor (beta chain) was determined in a study of regulatory T cells. Trimming removed 6 bases from V and 9 bases from J, with 15 bases in between. The CDR3 contains 13 residues. Germline CDR1 and CDR2: MNHNS and SASEGT. Regarding the study as a whole: In CD3G-deficient patients, conventional CD4+ T cells were enriched for hydrophobic CDR3 residues at positions 6 and 7.

A couple of CD3G-deficient patients had more severe autoimmunity; all had some. Patients aged 2 to 39 years had fewer naive and more memory CD4+ and CD8+ T cells. CD4+ cells were sorted into CD25-high CD127-low regulatory cells and CD25-low CD127-high conventional cells. To note about this clone: The antigen is not known.

Amplification used 52 TRBV primers and 13 TRBJ primers. Assay: immunoSEQ multiplex PCR; the TCRdb copy retains only in-frame clones and omits some. Of almost 30,000 clones in the sample, under 95% are singletons; the top ten hold about 1.6%. The sample taken for sequencing was conventional CD4+ T cells sorted from blood. This receptor was identified in a person under 35 with CD3G deficiency. This chain connects TRBV6-1 to TRBJ2-1; D ambiguous. The CDR3 DNA follows: TGTGCCAGCAGGTTCGAGTTGTGGGCTGAGCAGTTCTTC. This codes for CASRFELWAEQFF.